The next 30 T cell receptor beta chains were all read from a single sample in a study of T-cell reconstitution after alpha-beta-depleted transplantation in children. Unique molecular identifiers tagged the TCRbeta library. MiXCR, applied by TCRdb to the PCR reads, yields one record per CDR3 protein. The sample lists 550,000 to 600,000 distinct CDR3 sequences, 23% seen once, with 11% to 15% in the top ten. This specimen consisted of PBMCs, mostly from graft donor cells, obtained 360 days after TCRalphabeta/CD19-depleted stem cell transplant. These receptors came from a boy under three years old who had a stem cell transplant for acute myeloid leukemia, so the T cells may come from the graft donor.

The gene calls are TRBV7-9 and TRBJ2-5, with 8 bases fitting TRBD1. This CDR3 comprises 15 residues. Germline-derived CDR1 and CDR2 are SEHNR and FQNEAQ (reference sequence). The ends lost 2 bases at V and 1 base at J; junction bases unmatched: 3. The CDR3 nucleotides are TGTGCCAGCAGCTTAAGGACAGGGCCCCAAGAGACCCAGTACTTC. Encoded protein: CASSLRTGPQETQYF.

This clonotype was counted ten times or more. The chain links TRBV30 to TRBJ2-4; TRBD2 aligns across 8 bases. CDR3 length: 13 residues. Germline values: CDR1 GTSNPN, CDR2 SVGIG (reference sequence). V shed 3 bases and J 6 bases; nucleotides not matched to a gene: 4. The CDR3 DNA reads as TGTGCCTGGAGCGCCGGGACTAGAAACATTCAGTACTTC. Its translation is CAWSAGTRNIQYF. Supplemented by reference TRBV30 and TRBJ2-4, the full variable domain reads SQTIHQWPATLVQPVGSPLSLECTVEGTSNPNLYWYRQAAGRGLQLLFYSVGIGQISSEVPQNLSASRPQDRQFILSSKKLLLSDSGFYLCAWSAGTRNIQYFGAGTRLSVL.

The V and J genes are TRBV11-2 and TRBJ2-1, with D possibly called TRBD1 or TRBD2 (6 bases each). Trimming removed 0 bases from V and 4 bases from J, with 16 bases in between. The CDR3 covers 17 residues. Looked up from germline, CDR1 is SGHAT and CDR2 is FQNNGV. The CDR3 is CASSLDPRGAIYNEQFF. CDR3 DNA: TGTGCCAGCAGCTTAGATCCGAGGGGGGCCATATACAATGAGCAGTTCTTC. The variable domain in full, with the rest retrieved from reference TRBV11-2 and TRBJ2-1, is EAGVAQSPRYKIIEKRQSVAFWCNPISGHATLYWYQQILGQGPKLLIQFQNNGVVDDSQLPKDRFSAERLKGVDSTLKIQPAKLEDSAVYLCASSLDPRGAIYNEQFFGPGTRLTVL.

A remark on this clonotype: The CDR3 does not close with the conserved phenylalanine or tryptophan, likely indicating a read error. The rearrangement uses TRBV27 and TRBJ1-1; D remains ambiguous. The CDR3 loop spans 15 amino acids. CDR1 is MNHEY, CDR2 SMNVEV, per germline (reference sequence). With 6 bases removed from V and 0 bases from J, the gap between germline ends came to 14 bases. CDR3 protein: CASRYGFGVNTEAFC. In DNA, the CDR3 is TGTGCCAGCAGGTACGGATTTGGGGTGAACACTGAAGCTTTCTGT.

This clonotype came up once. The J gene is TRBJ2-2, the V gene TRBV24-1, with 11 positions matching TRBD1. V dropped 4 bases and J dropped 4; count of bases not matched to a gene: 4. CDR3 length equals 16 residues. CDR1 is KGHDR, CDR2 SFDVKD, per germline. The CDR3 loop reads CATSEGQGAGTGELFF. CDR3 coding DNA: TGTGCCACCAGTGAAGGACAGGGGGCCGGCACCGGGGAGCTGTTTTTT.

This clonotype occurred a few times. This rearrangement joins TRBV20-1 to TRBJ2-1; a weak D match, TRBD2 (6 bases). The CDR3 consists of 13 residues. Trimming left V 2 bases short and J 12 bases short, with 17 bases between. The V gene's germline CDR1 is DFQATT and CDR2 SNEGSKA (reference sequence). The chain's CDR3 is CSARNVGGTGQFF. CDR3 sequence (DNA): TGCAGTGCTAGAAACGTTGGCGGGACGGGGCAGTTCTTC.

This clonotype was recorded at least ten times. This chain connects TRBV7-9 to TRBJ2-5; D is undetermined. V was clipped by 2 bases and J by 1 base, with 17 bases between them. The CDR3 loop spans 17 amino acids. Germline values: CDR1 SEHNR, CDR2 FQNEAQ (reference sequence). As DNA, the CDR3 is TGTGCCAGCAGCTTATCATCGGTGCAGACCAGCCAAGAGACCCAGTACTTC. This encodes CASSLSSVQTSQETQYF.

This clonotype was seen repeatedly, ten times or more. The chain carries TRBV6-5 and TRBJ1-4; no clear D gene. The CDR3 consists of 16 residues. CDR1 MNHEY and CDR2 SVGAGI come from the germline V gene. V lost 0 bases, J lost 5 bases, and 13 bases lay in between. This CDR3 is CASSYSGSTVNEKLFF. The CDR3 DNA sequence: TGTGCCAGCAGTTACTCGGGCTCGACGGTCAATGAAAAACTGTTTTTT.

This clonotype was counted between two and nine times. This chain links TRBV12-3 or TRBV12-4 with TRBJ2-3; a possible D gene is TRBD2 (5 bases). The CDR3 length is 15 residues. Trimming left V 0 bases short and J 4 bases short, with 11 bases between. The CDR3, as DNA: TGTGCCAGCAGTTTAGCCCACGACGGGGCAGATACGCAGTATTTT. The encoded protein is CASSLAHDGADTQYF.

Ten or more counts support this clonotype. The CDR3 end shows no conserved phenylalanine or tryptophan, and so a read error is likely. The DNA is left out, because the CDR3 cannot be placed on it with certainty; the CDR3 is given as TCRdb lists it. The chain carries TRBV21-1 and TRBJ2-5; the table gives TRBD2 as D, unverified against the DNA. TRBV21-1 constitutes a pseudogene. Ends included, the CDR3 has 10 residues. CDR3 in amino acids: CASPRKEGPK.

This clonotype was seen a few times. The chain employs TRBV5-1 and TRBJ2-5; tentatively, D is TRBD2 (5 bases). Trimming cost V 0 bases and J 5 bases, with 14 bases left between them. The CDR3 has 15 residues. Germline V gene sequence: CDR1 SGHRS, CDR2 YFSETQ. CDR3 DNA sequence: TGCGCCAGCAGCTTGGGAGGCTATGGCGGGGAGACCCAGTACTTC. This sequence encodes CASSLGGYGGETQYF.

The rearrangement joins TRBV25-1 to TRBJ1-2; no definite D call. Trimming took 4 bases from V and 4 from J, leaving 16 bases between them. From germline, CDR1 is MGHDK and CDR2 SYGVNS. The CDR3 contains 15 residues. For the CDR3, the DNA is TGTGCCAGCAGTGGTCCGGGAGGGCCGATCTATGGCTACACCTTC. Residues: CASSGPGGPIYGYTF.

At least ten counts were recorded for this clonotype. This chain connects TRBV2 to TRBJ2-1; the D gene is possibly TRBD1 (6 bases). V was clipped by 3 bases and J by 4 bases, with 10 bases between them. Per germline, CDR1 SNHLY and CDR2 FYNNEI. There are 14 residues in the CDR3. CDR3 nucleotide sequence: TGTGCCAGCAGTGATGGAGGACAGTACAATGAGCAGTTCTTC. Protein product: CASSDGGQYNEQFF.

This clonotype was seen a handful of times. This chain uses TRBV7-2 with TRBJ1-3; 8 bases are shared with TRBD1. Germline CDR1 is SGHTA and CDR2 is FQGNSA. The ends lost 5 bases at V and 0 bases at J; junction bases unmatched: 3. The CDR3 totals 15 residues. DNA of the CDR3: TGTGCCAGCAGCCAGGGGGCCATCTCTGGAAACACCATATATTTT. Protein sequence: CASSQGAISGNTIYF. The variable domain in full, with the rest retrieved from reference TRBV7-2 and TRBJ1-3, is GAGVSQSPSNKVTEKGKDVELRCDPISGHTALYWYRQSLGQGLEFLIYFQGNSAPDKSGLPSDRFSAERTGGSVSTLTIQRTQQEDSAVYLCASSQGAISGNTIYFGEGSWLTVV.

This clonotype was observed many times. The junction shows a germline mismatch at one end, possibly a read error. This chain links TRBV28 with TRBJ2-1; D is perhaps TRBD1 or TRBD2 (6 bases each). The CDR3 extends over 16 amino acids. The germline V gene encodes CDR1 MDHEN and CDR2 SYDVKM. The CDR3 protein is CVSTPGAGRSYNEQFF. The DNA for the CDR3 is TGTGTCAGCACCCCGGGGGCGGGGAGGTCCTACAATGAGCAGTTCTTC.

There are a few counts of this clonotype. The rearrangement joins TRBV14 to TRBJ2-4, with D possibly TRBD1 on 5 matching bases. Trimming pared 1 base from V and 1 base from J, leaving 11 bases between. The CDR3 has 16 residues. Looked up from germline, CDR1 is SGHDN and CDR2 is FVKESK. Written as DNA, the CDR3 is TGTGCCAGCAGCCAAGCCCAGGGCGTCGCCAAAAACATTCAGTACTTC. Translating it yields CASSQAQGVAKNIQYF.

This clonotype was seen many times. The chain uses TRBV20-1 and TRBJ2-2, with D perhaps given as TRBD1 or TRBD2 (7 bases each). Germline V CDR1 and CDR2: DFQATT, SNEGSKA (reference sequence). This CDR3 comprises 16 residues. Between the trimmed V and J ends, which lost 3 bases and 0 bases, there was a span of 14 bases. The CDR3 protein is CSASRQGGTNTGELFF. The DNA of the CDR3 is TGCAGTGCTAGTCGGCAGGGGGGGACGAACACCGGGGAGCTGTTTTTT.

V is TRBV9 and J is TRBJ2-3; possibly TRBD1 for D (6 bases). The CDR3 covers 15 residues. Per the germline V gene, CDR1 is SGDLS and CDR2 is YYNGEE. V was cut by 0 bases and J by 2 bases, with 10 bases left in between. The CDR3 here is CASSVDDRFTDTQYF. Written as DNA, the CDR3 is TGTGCCAGCAGCGTAGACGACAGGTTCACAGATACGCAGTATTTT.

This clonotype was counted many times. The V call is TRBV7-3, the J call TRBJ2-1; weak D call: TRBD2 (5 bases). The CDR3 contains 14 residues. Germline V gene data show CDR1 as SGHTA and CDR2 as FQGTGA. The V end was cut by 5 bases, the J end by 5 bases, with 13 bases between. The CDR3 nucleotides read TGTGCCAGCAGCCCCTCCCCGCGGGACAATGAGCAGTTCTTC. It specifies CASSPSPRDNEQFF. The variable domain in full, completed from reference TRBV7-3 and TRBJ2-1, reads GAGVSQTPSNKVTEKGKYVELRCDPISGHTALYWYRQSLGQGPEFLIYFQGTGAADDSGLPNDRFFAVRPEGSVSTLKIQRTERGDSAVYLCASSPSPRDNEQFFGPGTRLTVL.

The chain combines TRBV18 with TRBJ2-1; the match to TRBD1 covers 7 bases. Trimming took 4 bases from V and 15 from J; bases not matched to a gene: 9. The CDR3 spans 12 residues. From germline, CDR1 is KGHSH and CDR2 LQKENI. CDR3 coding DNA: TGTGCCAGCTCACTTGACAGGGATTCGCGGTTCTTC. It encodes CASSLDRDSRFF.

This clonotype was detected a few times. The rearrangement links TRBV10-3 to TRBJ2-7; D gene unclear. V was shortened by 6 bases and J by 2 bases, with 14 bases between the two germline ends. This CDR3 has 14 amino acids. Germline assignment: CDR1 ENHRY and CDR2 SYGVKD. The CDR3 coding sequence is TGTGCCATCAGCGAAGAAGGAGTAGCCTACGAGCAGTACTTC. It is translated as CAISEEGVAYEQYF.

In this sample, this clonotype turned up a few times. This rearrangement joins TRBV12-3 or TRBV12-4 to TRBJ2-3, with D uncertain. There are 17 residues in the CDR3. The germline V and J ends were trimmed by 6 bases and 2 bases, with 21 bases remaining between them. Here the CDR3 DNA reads TGTGCCAGCAGCCTGCTCCTTAGCCACACCCCCACAGATACGCAGTATTTT. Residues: CASSLLLSHTPTDTQYF.

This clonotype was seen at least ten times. CDR3 residues: CSARSDRTVSYNEQFF. DNA of the CDR3: TGCAGTGCTAGATCGGACAGAACGGTTTCCTACAATGAGCAGTTCTTC. The chain has TRBV20-1 and TRBJ2-1, with D perhaps matching TRBD1 (6 bases). This CDR3 is built from 16 residues. Germline V CDR1 and CDR2: DFQATT, SNEGSKA (reference sequence). The V gene lost 2 bases and the J gene lost 1 base, with 15 bases spanning the gap.

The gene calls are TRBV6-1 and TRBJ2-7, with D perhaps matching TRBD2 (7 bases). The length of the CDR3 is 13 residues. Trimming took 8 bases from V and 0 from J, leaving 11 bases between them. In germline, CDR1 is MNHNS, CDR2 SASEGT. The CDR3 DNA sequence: TGTGCCAGCGCGCGGGGGCTCTCCTACGAGCAGTACGTC. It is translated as CASARGLSYEQYV.

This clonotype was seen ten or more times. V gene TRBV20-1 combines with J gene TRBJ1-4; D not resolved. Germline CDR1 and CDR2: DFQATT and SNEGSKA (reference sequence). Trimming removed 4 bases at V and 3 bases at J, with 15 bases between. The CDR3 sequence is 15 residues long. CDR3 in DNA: TGCAGTGCTAAAGACCCCTGGGCGGCTAATGAAAAACTGTTTTTT. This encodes CSAKDPWAANEKLFF.

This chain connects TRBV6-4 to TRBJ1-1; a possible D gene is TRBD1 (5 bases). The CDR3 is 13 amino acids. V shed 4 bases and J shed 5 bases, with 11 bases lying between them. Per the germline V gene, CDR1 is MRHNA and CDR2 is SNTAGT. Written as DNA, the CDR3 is TGTGCCAGCAGTGCCCCCGGGGGGACTGAAGCTTTCTTT. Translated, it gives CASSAPGGTEAFF.

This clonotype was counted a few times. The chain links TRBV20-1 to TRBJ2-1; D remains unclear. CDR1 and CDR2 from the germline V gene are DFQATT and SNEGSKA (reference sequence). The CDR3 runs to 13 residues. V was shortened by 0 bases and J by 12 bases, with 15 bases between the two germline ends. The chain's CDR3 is CSARDGSGPLQFF. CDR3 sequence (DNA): TGCAGTGCTAGAGACGGCAGTGGACCTCTGCAGTTCTTC.

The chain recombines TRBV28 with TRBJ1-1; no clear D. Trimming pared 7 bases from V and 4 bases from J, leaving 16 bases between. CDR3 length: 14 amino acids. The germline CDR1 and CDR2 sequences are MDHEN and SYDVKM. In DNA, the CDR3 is TGTGCCAGCACCCAAGAGAGGGTCGGCACTGAAGCTTTCTTT. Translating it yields CASTQERVGTEAFF.

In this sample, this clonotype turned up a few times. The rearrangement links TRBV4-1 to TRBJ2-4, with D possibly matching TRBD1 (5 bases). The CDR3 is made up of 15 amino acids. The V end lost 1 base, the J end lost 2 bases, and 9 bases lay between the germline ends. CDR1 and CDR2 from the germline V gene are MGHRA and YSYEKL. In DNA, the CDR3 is TGCGCCAGCAGCCAAGTACCAGGGACCAAAAACATTCAGTACTTC. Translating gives CASSQVPGTKNIQYF.

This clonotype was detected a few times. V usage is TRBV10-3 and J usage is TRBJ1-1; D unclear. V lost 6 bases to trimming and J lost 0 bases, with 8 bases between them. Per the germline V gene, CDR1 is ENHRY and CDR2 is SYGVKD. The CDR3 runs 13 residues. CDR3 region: CAIRREVNTEAFF. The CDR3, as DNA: TGTGCCATCAGGCGGGAAGTGAACACTGAAGCTTTCTTT.